The T cell receptor beta chain under discussion was sequenced for a study of blood T cell repertoires in COVID-19. In the study overall: The cDNA or gDNA used as material had been derived from T cells, B-cell-depleted T cells, or PBMCs.

Germline values: CDR1 SQVTM, CDR2 ANQGSEA. The CDR3 runs to 12 residues. The germline V and J ends were trimmed by 7 bases and 5 bases, with 15 bases remaining between them. Followed over time, Seattle patients had been enrolled while infection was active. In the original analysis: By means of reference gene primer amplification, nucleated cell counts were estimated. The repertoire was sequenced with immunoSEQ multiplex PCR; TCRdb's copy has only in-frame clones and lacks some. V and J calls and clone size are as listed in that table; D and trimming were resolved from the DNA. The table records some 130,000 clones, more than 75% of them present only once.

Sequenced input: peripheral blood. This receptor was taken from a woman in her seventies with COVID-19, enrolled during active disease. The chain combines TRBV29-1 with TRBJ2-7, with a tentative D call TRBD1 (6 bases). In DNA, the CDR3 is TGCAGCGGCCTAGGGGGAAGCCACGAGCAGTACTTC. Translation: CSGLGGSHEQYF.